What follows are 23 T cell receptor beta chains derived from one specimen sequenced in a study of cytomegalovirus exposure and HLA in healthy donors. The PCR contained 60 Vbeta and 13 Jbeta primers. Sequencing used immunoSEQ multiplex PCR; TCRdb keeps in-frame clones, though not all of them. Among around 130,000 clones listed, about 8.5% were seen once. The sequencing sample was made of PBMCs. The receptors were sampled from a man aged 40-49 years in good health and CMV-seronegative.

DNA for the CDR3: TGTGCCAGCAGCTTATGGGGGGGGACGCAGTATTTT. This sequence encodes CASSLWGGTQYF. The rearrangement links TRBV13 to TRBJ2-3, with 7 positions matching TRBD2. The length of the CDR3 is 12 residues. Trimming took 2 bases from V and 9 from J; bases not matched to a gene: 2. Per the germline V gene, CDR1 is PRHDT and CDR2 is FYEKMQ (reference sequence).

The genes are TRBV7-2 and TRBJ2-4; 8 bases are a match to TRBD2. Germline trimming cut 5 bases from V and 6 bases from J; bases unmatched to any gene: 12. Per germline, CDR1 SGHTA and CDR2 FQGNSA. The CDR3 consists of 16 residues. The CDR3 region has the DNA TGTGCCAGCAGCAATCGAGCGGGGGTTGGGGGAAACATTCAGTACTTC. As protein: CASSNRAGVGGNIQYF.

This clone was picked up a small number of times. The rearrangement uses TRBV19 and TRBJ2-2, with a tentative D call TRBD2 (7 bases). V lost 5 bases, J lost 4 bases, and 14 bases lay in between. The germline gives CDR1 LNHDA, CDR2 SQIVND (reference sequence). The CDR3 is 15 residues long. CDR3 bases: TGTGCCAGTAGTCCCGAGGGGGGGGGCACCGGGGAGCTGTTTTTT. It translates to CASSPEGGGTGELFF.

This clone was counted a few times. This chain links TRBV6-5 with TRBJ1-1; D call uncertain. The CDR3 spans 13 residues. V lost 6 bases, J lost 0 bases, and 8 bases lay in between. Germline V gene sequence: CDR1 MNHEY, CDR2 SVGAGI. CDR3 region: CASSRGMNTEAFF. The CDR3 region has the DNA TGTGCCAGCAGCCGGGGTATGAACACTGAAGCTTTCTTT.

This clone was counted between two and nine times. The J gene is TRBJ1-6, the V gene TRBV7-2; possible D gene TRBD1, 5 bases. Germline V gives CDR1 SGHTA, CDR2 FQGNSA. Trimming stripped 2 bases from V and 7 bases from J, with 12 bases between. CDR3 length: 15 residues. CDR3 coding DNA: TGTGCCAGCAGCTTACAGGGCAGGATAAATTCACCCCTCCACTTT. Its translation: CASSLQGRINSPLHF.

This clone was picked up a small number of times. The V and J genes are TRBV19 and TRBJ1-5, with D perhaps matching TRBD1 (5 bases). The germline V and J ends were trimmed by 2 bases and 4 bases, with 9 bases remaining between them. This CDR3 comprises 14 residues. Looked up from germline, CDR1 is LNHDA and CDR2 is SQIVND (reference sequence). CDR3 in amino acids: CASSIQGGNQPQHF. In DNA, the CDR3 is TGTGCCAGTAGTATACAGGGTGGTAATCAGCCCCAGCATTTT.

The CDR3 DNA reads as TGTGCCAGCAGCCAGAACCCGGGACAGGGGCATCAGCCCCAGCATTTT. This sequence encodes CASSQNPGQGHQPQHF. The chain couples TRBV4-2 to TRBJ1-5; 10 nucleotides line up with TRBD1. Germline trimming cut 3 bases from V and 5 bases from J; bases unmatched to any gene: 7. The V gene's germline CDR1 is LGHNA and CDR2 YNFKEQ. The CDR3 sequence is 16 residues long.

In its sample, this clone was seen a few times. The chain joins TRBV25-1 to TRBJ2-7; 10 bases fit TRBD1. Germline V gene lookup returns CDR1 MGHDK and CDR2 SYGVNS. The ends lost 5 bases at V and 3 bases at J; junction bases unmatched: 1. The length of the CDR3 is 13 residues. CDR3 sequence (DNA): TGTGCCAGCAGTAGGACAGGGGGCTACGAGCAGTACTTC. Its protein is CASSRTGGYEQYF.

The chain recombines TRBV5-5 with TRBJ2-2, with D hard to call. The V gene lost 2 bases and the J gene lost 9 bases, with 8 bases spanning the gap. CDR1 SGHKS and CDR2 YYEKEE come from the germline V gene (reference sequence). The CDR3 consists of 12 residues. CDR3 in amino acids: CASSFSSRELFF. The CDR3 region has the DNA TGTGCCAGCAGCTTTTCGTCCCGGGAGCTGTTTTTT.

This clone came up a few times. The V call is TRBV11-3, the J call TRBJ2-7; D is possibly TRBD2 (5 bases). V gave up 3 bases and J gave up 5 bases, with 17 bases separating them. The CDR3 has 15 residues. Germline CDR1 reads SGHNT; CDR2 reads YENEEA. The CDR3 loop is CASSFWARGLDEQYF. In DNA form, the CDR3 reads TGTGCCAGCAGCTTTTGGGCACGGGGATTAGACGAGCAGTACTTC.

A note on this clone: Distinct nucleotide sequences in the sample also encode this CDR3. V gene TRBV28 combines with J gene TRBJ1-1, with 8 bases that match TRBD1. The CDR3 totals 13 residues. J gave up 1 base and V 5 bases, and 0 bases lay outside the gene matches. Germline V gives CDR1 MDHEN, CDR2 SYDVKM. DNA for the CDR3: TGTGCCAGCAGTGACAGGGGGAACACTGAAGCTTTCTTT. This codes for CASSDRGNTEAFF.

The chain uses TRBV9 and TRBJ1-2, with TRBD1 identical over 8 bases. The CDR3 runs to 14 residues. Trimming at V came to 3 bases and at J to 4 bases, leaving 5 bases not matched to a gene. Germline assignment: CDR1 SGDLS and CDR2 YYNGEE. CDR3 DNA: TGTGCCAGCAGCGAGCCAGGGGGCTCCTATGGCTACACCTTC. Its translation: CASSEPGGSYGYTF.

This clone has only a few counts. This sequence joins TRBV19 and TRBJ1-5; a possible D gene is TRBD1 (6 bases). Germline V gives CDR1 LNHDA, CDR2 SQIVND (reference sequence). V gave up 5 bases and J gave up 0 bases, with 14 bases separating them. This CDR3 has 16 residues. CDR3 region: CASSPTGQFSNQPQHF. The CDR3 DNA is TGTGCCAGTAGTCCGACCGGACAGTTTAGCAATCAGCCCCAGCATTTT.

The chain carries TRBV4-1 and TRBJ1-6, with TRBD1 matching 7 bases. Per the germline V gene, CDR1 is MGHRA and CDR2 is YSYEKL. This CDR3 is built from 14 residues. V lost 4 bases, J lost 7 bases, and 4 bases stayed unmatched. CDR3 bases: TGCGCCAGCAGCCCGGGACAGAGGAATTCACCCCTCCACTTT. Its protein is CASSPGQRNSPLHF.

This clone was picked up a small number of times. V and J are TRBV28 and TRBJ1-1; D call uncertain. Germline V CDR1 and CDR2: MDHEN, SYDVKM. This CDR3 comprises 15 residues. Trimming removed 1 base at V and 0 bases at J, with 9 bases between. CDR3 sequence: CASSLSRRMNTEAFF. CDR3 in DNA: TGTGCCAGCAGTTTATCGAGGCGTATGAACACTGAAGCTTTCTTT.

The CDR3 DNA is TGTGCCAGCAGGACAGGGGGCGTTTTCAATGAGCAGTTCTTC. Amino acids: CASRTGGVFNEQFF. This sequence joins TRBV6-5 and TRBJ2-1; 10 positions match TRBD1. V lost 6 bases and J lost 6; bases outside the gene matches: 5. The CDR3 consists of 14 residues. Germline loops: CDR1 MNHEY, CDR2 SVGAGI.

The J gene is TRBJ1-6, the V gene TRBV5-4; the D is unclear. Between the trimmed V and J ends, which lost 5 bases and 6 bases, there was a span of 9 bases. Germline CDR1 is SGHNT and CDR2 is YYREEE (reference sequence). CDR3 length: 13 amino acids. The CDR3 here is CASSKEGNSPLHF. The CDR3 nucleotides are TGTGCCAGCAGTAAAGAGGGTAATTCACCCCTCCACTTT. The full variable domain, in which reference TRBV5-4 and TRBJ1-6 provide the parts outside the CDR3, is ETGVTQSPTHLIKTRGQQVTLRCSSQSGHNTVSWYQQALGQGPQFIFQYYREEENGRGNFPPRFSGLQFPNYSSELNVNALELDDSALYLCASSKEGNSPLHFGNGTRLTVT.

This clone has just a few counts. The rearrangement uses TRBV5-4 and TRBJ1-2; D is unresolved. This CDR3 has 11 residues. V was cut by 2 bases and J by 6 bases, with 5 bases left in between. The germline V gene encodes CDR1 SGHNT and CDR2 YYREEE (reference sequence). This chain's CDR3 is CASSFLDGYTF. CDR3 nucleotide sequence: TGTGCCAGCAGCTTTTTAGATGGCTACACCTTC.

The sample holds a few counts of this clone. Here the CDR3 reads CASTRGGSYEQYF. The CDR3 nucleotides read TGTGCCAGCACACGGGGGGGTTCCTACGAGCAGTACTTC. The chain employs TRBV13 and TRBJ2-7, with 8 bases aligning to TRBD2. Germline V lookup: CDR1 PRHDT, CDR2 FYEKMQ (reference sequence). CDR3 length: 13 residues. Germline trimming cut 7 bases from V and 1 base from J; bases unmatched to any gene: 3. The full variable domain, its missing parts supplied by reference TRBV13 and TRBJ2-7, is AAGVIQSPRHLIKEKRETATLKCYPIPRHDTVYWYQQGPGQDPQFLISFYEKMQSDKGSIPDRFSAQQFSDYHSELNMSSLELGDSALYFCASTRGGSYEQYFGPGTRLTVT.

This chain joins TRBV5-4 and TRBJ2-2; D is undetermined. The V gene lost 4 bases and the J gene lost 1 base, with 11 bases spanning the gap. CDR3 size: 15 residues. The V gene's germline CDR1 is SGHNT and CDR2 YYREEE (reference sequence). The DNA of the CDR3 is TGTGCCAGCAGCCGGTCCCGATTGAACACCGGGGAGCTGTTTTTT. Amino acid sequence: CASSRSRLNTGELFF.

CDR3 sequence reads: CASSIAGRGRTEAFF. The DNA for the CDR3 is TGTGCCAGTAGTATAGCGGGCAGGGGGCGAACTGAAGCTTTCTTT. This chain joins TRBV19 and TRBJ1-1; 8 nucleotides align to TRBD1. CDR1 and CDR2 from the germline V gene are LNHDA and SQIVND (reference sequence). The V segment lost 1 base and the J segment 5 bases; nucleotides outside the gene matches: 6. The CDR3 totals 15 residues.

The rearrangement joins TRBV29-1 to TRBJ2-5; 8 bases map to TRBD2. The CDR3 is made up of 13 amino acids. The germline gives CDR1 SQVTM, CDR2 ANQGSEA. V gave up 3 bases and J gave up 3 bases; unmatched junction bases: 3. The CDR3 reads CSVDGGAEETQYF. Written as DNA, the CDR3 is TGCAGCGTTGACGGGGGGGCCGAAGAGACCCAGTACTTC.

The V call is TRBV20-1, the J call TRBJ2-7; perhaps TRBD1 as D (6 bases). Germline lookup yields CDR1 DFQATT and CDR2 SNEGSKA (reference sequence). The V end was cut by 6 bases, the J end by 5 bases, with 11 bases between. The CDR3 totals 11 residues. The CDR3 reads CSAPGGHEQYF. In DNA form, the CDR3 reads TGCAGTGCCCCTGGGGGCCACGAGCAGTACTTC.